The rows below give T cell receptor beta chains drawn from one sample of a study of T cell repertoires in cytomegalovirus infection. TCRdb re-derived calls from the reads in MiXCR, one entry per CDR3 protein. The profile shows 150,000 or so distinct CDR3 sequences, about a sixth of them singletons. The sequenced sample consisted of CD8+ T cells from PBMCs. The origin of the receptors is a human donor in good health (CMV status not recorded). Some clones in this sample may be carry-over from other donors' samples. The CDR3 runs from the conserved cysteine through the conserved F or W. The D gene is left open where the match is weak. Only part of the rows carry a size: once, few, many, or a class if the clone is expanded.

abundance,j_gene,v_gene,d_gene,CDR3aa,CDR3nt
.,TRBJ2-2,TRBV7-9,.,CASSPQGLANTGELFF,TGTGCCAGCAGCCCACAGGGACTTGCGAACACCGGGGAGCTGTTTTTT
.,TRBJ2-5,TRBV12-3/TRBV12-4,TRBD2,CASSSSSGRRETQYF,TGTGCCAGCAGTTCTTCTAGCGGGAGAAGGGAGACCCAGTACTTC
many,TRBJ2-1,TRBV9,.,CASSVGGGRNEQFF,TGTGCCAGCAGCGTAGGCGGGGGCCGGAATGAGCAGTTCTTC
few,TRBJ1-1,TRBV28,.,CASRFRGNTEAFF,TGTGCCAGCAGATTCCGGGGGAACACTGAAGCTTTCTTT
few,TRBJ1-1,TRBV10-3,TRBD1,CAIKPAGTGGNTEAFF,TGTGCCATCAAACCGGCCGGGACAGGGGGGAACACTGAAGCTTTCTTT
few,TRBJ2-5,TRBV7-2,.,CASSRRVTETQYF,TGTGCCAGCAGTCGCAGGGTGACGGAGACCCAGTACTTC
many,TRBJ2-5,TRBV7-2,TRBD2,CASSLVGTSGQETQYF,TGTGCCAGCAGCTTAGTAGGGACTAGCGGGCAAGAGACCCAGTACTTC
.,TRBJ2-7,TRBV20-1,.,CSAPHLSSYEQYF,TGCAGTGCCCCACACTTAAGCTCCTACGAGCAGTACTTC
few,TRBJ2-7,TRBV28,.,CASSLPRQLTSSYEQYF,TGTGCCAGCAGTTTACCCCGACAGCTAACAAGCTCCTACGAGCAGTACTTC
.,TRBJ1-1,TRBV28,.,CASSSRSRGRVTEAFF,TGTGCCAGCAGTTCTAGGAGTCGGGGCAGGGTCACTGAAGCTTTCTTT
.,TRBJ2-1,TRBV27,.,CASSSQGGPSYNEQFF,TGTGCCAGCAGTTCTCAAGGCGGGCCGTCCTACAATGAGCAGTTCTTC
many,TRBJ2-1,TRBV7-8,TRBD2,CATSPEGLYNEQFF,TGTGCCACCTCCCCAGAGGGACTATACAATGAGCAGTTCTTC
.,TRBJ2-7,TRBV29-1,.,CSVLGRDGSYEQYF,TGCAGCGTTTTGGGGCGGGACGGGTCCTACGAGCAGTACTTC
.,TRBJ1-1,TRBV28,TRBD1,CASRGTGQNTEAFF,TGTGCCAGCAGGGGGACAGGGCAGAACACTGAAGCTTTCTTT
.,TRBJ1-4,TRBV11-2,.,CASSPSLREKLFF,TGTGCCAGCAGCCCTAGTCTTCGTGAAAAACTGTTTTTT
.,TRBJ2-5,TRBV11-2,TRBD2,CASSSLRSGGETQYF,TGTGCCAGCAGCTCCCTAAGATCGGGGGGAGAGACCCAGTACTTC
.,TRBJ2-7,TRBV6-2/TRBV6-3,.,CASSYAGDFYEQYF,TGTGCCAGCAGTTACGCTGGGGACTTCTACGAGCAGTACTTC
.,TRBJ2-4,TRBV20-1,.,CSAGDLAKNIQYF,TGCAGTGCTGGGGACCTAGCCAAAAACATTCAGTACTTC
.,TRBJ2-7,TRBV7-8,TRBD1,CASSLGTVSYEQYF,TGTGCCAGCAGCCTTGGGACAGTCTCCTACGAGCAGTACTTC
few,TRBJ2-5,TRBV28,TRBD2,CATRLAQETQYF,TGTGCCACCCGACTAGCCCAAGAGACCCAGTACTTC
few,TRBJ2-1,TRBV28,.,CASSLFGEQFF,TGTGCCAGCAGTTTATTTGGTGAGCAGTTCTTC
once,TRBJ1-4,TRBV14,.,CASSQGEREKLFF,TGTGCCAGCAGCCAAGGAGAACGAGAAAAACTGTTTTTT
many,TRBJ2-3,TRBV11-2,.,CASSFRPYTDTQYF,TGTGCCAGCAGCTTTCGTCCATACACAGATACGCAGTATTTT
many,TRBJ2-1,TRBV7-3,.,CASSPPGIANEQFF,TGTGCCAGCAGCCCGCCCGGCATTGCCAATGAGCAGTTCTTC
many,TRBJ2-2,TRBV7-2,TRBD2,CASSPYRGSGGADTGELFF,TGTGCCAGCAGCCCGTACCGCGGCAGCGGGGGGGCGGACACCGGGGAGCTGTTTTTT
.,TRBJ2-5,TRBV23-1,.,CASSQFPDFTNTETQYF,TGCGCCAGCAGTCAATTTCCCGACTTCACTAACACAGAGACCCAGTACTTC
few,TRBJ2-7,TRBV4-1,TRBD2,CASSHQGTSGGSYEQYF,TGCGCTAGCAGCCACCAAGGGACTAGCGGGGGCTCCTACGAGCAGTACTTC
.,TRBJ1-2,TRBV19,TRBD1,CASSRDRGNDYGYTF,TGTGCCAGTAGTAGGGACAGGGGGAATGACTATGGCTACACCTTC
few,TRBJ2-5,TRBV6-2/TRBV6-3,.,CASSYAPPGAVQETQYF,TGTGCCAGCAGTTACGCCCCACCCGGGGCAGTGCAAGAGACCCAGTACTTC
few,TRBJ2-1,TRBV5-4,TRBD2,CASSLLAATHNEQFF,TGTGCCAGCAGCCTGCTAGCGGCTACCCACAATGAGCAGTTCTTC
.,TRBJ2-7,TRBV7-8,.,CASSSPGVDFYEQYF,TGTGCCAGCAGCTCCCCGGGGGTTGACTTTTACGAGCAGTACTTC
.,TRBJ2-3,TRBV7-2,.,CASSLVGTDTQYF,TGTGCCAGCAGCTTAGTCGGCACAGATACGCAGTATTTT
few,TRBJ2-1,TRBV2,TRBD2,CASSPPSGRAQNEQFF,TGTGCCAGCAGTCCCCCCAGCGGGAGGGCCCAGAATGAGCAGTTCTTC
.,TRBJ1-5,TRBV2,.,CASSEALGGSNQPQHF,TGTGCCAGCAGTGAAGCGCTGGGAGGTAGCAATCAGCCCCAGCATTTT
many,TRBJ1-2,TRBV7-2,.,CASSVYNANYGYTF,TGTGCCAGCAGCGTTTACAACGCTAACTATGGCTACACCTTC
.,TRBJ2-7,TRBV29-1,TRBD2,CSVVGTSGTPYEQYF,TGCAGCGTTGTCGGGACTAGCGGGACTCCCTACGAGCAGTACTTC
few,TRBJ2-1,TRBV6-6,TRBD2,CASSSGGEDEQFF,TGTGCCAGCAGTTCCGGGGGGGAGGATGAGCAGTTCTTC
.,TRBJ2-3,TRBV6-2/TRBV6-3,.,CASSYIGSADTQYF,TGTGCCAGCAGTTACATAGGGTCGGCAGATACGCAGTATTTT
few,TRBJ2-5,TRBV7-9,TRBD2,CASSPRTSGRVETQYF,TGTGCCAGCAGTCCTAGGACTAGCGGGAGAGTTGAGACCCAGTACTTC
many,TRBJ2-1,TRBV11-2,.,CASSFRAGNNEQFF,TGTGCCAGCAGCTTTCGAGCAGGGAACAATGAGCAGTTCTTC
many,TRBJ2-4,TRBV7-2,.,CASSPLTTHLAKNIQYF,TGTGCCAGCAGCCCGCTCACGACCCACCTAGCCAAAAACATTCAGTACTTC
few,TRBJ2-1,TRBV6-6,.,CASSFNQGNEQFF,TGTGCCAGCAGCTTTAATCAGGGAAATGAGCAGTTCTTC
.,TRBJ2-7,TRBV10-1,TRBD1,CASSPYRGNEQYF,TGCGCCAGCAGTCCTTACAGGGGTAACGAGCAGTACTTC
few,TRBJ1-2,TRBV7-9,.,CASNTPGQGKWPRGYTF,TGTGCCAGCAACACCCCAGGGCAGGGGAAGTGGCCGCGAGGCTACACCTTC